Each of the 18 T cell receptor beta chains below was sequenced from the same sample in a study of shared clonotypes between healthy human individuals (dated by TCRdb to the early 2020s). Library prep was done by the immunoSEQ multiplex PCR assay. Sourced from immuneACCESS, this table was stored by TCRdb with only in-frame sequences that have V and J called. A share of the clones is absent; for the studies checked, an unresolved V gene accounts for under half, and the remainder has no known explanation. Across this sample there are some 1 million clones, with around 76% seen only once. 1.4% to 1.5% of the sample goes to the ten largest clones. Sequences were obtained from memory CD4+ T cells sorted from blood. Sample cell subset or site, as interpreted from the label and publication: CD45RA-negative fraction. The receptor set was obtained from a man aged 18 to 29 in good health.

The chain is built from TRBV11-2 and TRBJ1-1, with TRBD1 matching 8 bases. This CDR3 contains 17 residues. Trimming at V came to 3 bases and at J to 5 bases, leaving 14 bases not matched to a gene. CDR1 is SGHAT and CDR2 is FQNNGV in the germline V gene. The CDR3 DNA reads as TGTGCCAGCAGCTTGGGGCAGGGGGCAAGGATTGGAACTGAAGCTTTCTTT. Amino acid sequence: CASSLGQGARIGTEAFF.

This chain uses TRBV4-3 with TRBJ2-4; 9 nucleotides match TRBD1. V dropped 4 bases and J dropped 6; count of bases not matched to a gene: 1. This CDR3 is 13 amino acids long. Germline V gene data show CDR1 as LGHNA and CDR2 as YSLEER. The CDR3 nucleotides are TGCGCCAGCAGCCTGGACAGGGGAAACATTCAGTACTTC. This translates into CASSLDRGNIQYF.

This chain joins TRBV9 and TRBJ2-1, with D possibly matching TRBD2 (5 bases). V was pared by 4 bases and J by 6 bases, with 17 bases between. There are 15 residues in the CDR3. The V gene's germline CDR1 is SGDLS and CDR2 YYNGEE. CDR3 sequence reads: CASSLAWGAFNEQFF. The CDR3 nucleotides are TGTGCCAGCAGCTTGGCTTGGGGAGCTTTCAATGAGCAGTTCTTC.

The J gene is TRBJ1-5, the V gene TRBV7-2; unclear D gene. Trimming removed 0 bases at V and 7 bases at J, with 7 bases between. CDR1 SGHTA and CDR2 FQGNSA come from the germline V gene. The length of the CDR3 is 13 residues. CDR3 sequence reads: CASSLARAQPQHF. The CDR3 DNA follows: TGTGCCAGCAGCTTAGCCCGGGCGCAGCCCCAGCATTTT.

This chain connects TRBV10-3 to TRBJ2-4; no clear D gene. Germline loops: CDR1 ENHRY, CDR2 SYGVKD. Trimming took 3 bases from V and 2 from J, leaving 5 bases between them. CDR3 length: 13 amino acids. CDR3 amino acids: CAISDSPKNIQYF. In DNA form, the CDR3 reads TGTGCCATCAGTGACAGTCCCAAAAACATTCAGTACTTC.

This clone came up a few times. The V call is TRBV5-1, the J call TRBJ2-7; 10 bases agree with TRBD2. The CDR3 extends over 14 amino acids. Trimming at V came to 6 bases and at J to 6 bases, leaving 9 bases not matched to a gene. Germline loops: CDR1 SGHRS, CDR2 YFSETQ. For the CDR3, the DNA is TGCGCCAGCACCCGGACTAGCGGAGAAACCGAGCAGTACTTC. Protein sequence: CASTRTSGETEQYF.

The chain employs TRBV15 and TRBJ2-7, with D tentatively TRBD1 (6 bases). The germline CDR1 and CDR2 sequences are LNHNV and YYDKDF (reference sequence). The CDR3 spans 17 residues. V lost 0 bases to trimming and J lost 1 base, with 16 bases between them. CDR3 coding DNA: TGTGCCACCAGCAGAGATCGTACACAGGGAGCGTCCTACGAGCAGTACTTC. Translating gives CATSRDRTQGASYEQYF.

There are a few counts of this clone. V gene TRBV14 combines with J gene TRBJ2-4; D gene ambiguous. CDR1 is SGHDN, CDR2 FVKESK, per germline. Trimming took 1 base from V and 1 from J, leaving 2 bases between them. The CDR3 has 13 amino acids. The CDR3 reads CASSQGAKNIQYF. In nucleotides, the CDR3 is TGTGCCAGCAGCCAAGGGGCCAAAAACATTCAGTACTTC.

The table lists this clone with a few counts. The chain employs TRBV14 and TRBJ1-2, with TRBD1 matching over 7 bases. Germline CDR1 reads SGHDN; CDR2 reads FVKESK. The CDR3 is 15 residues long. The V and J ends lost 4 bases and 0 bases, in that order; junction bases with no gene match: 5. The CDR3 sequence: CASSPRGTANYGYTF. CDR3 coding DNA: TGTGCCAGCAGCCCCAGGGGGACAGCTAACTATGGCTACACCTTC.

Regarding this clone: This sample also contains other DNA sequences that code for the same CDR3. This rearrangement joins TRBV6-5 to TRBJ2-7; a possible D gene is TRBD1 (5 bases). The ends were cut back, 0 bases at V and 2 bases at J, with 11 bases in the middle. The CDR3 consists of 15 residues. In germline, CDR1 is MNHEY, CDR2 SVGAGI. The DNA for the CDR3 is TGTGCCAGCAGTTACTCCCCCCCAGGGACCTACGAGCAGTACTTC. This translates into CASSYSPPGTYEQYF.

V gene TRBV9 combines with J gene TRBJ2-3, with TRBD2 matching over 8 bases. The CDR3 is 17 amino acids. V lost 0 bases and J lost 0; bases outside the gene matches: 6. Germline values: CDR1 SGDLS, CDR2 YYNGEE. The chain's CDR3 is CASSVGGGGTSTDTQYF. The CDR3 DNA reads as TGTGCCAGCAGCGTAGGAGGCGGGGGGACTAGCACAGATACGCAGTATTTT.

The chain couples TRBV5-1 to TRBJ1-1; D gene uncertain. The CDR3 runs 14 residues. The germline V gene encodes CDR1 SGHRS and CDR2 YFSETQ. Trimming removed 5 bases from V and 2 bases from J, with 13 bases in between. CDR3 DNA: TGCGCCAGCAGTGTTAATACGGGTAACACTGAAGCTTTCTTT. It codes for CASSVNTGNTEAFF.

In its sample, this clone was seen many times. The genes are TRBV28 and TRBJ1-5, with D tentatively TRBD1 (6 bases). Trimming left V 7 bases short and J 0 bases short, with 16 bases between. The germline gives CDR1 MDHEN, CDR2 SYDVKM. The CDR3 loop spans 16 amino acids. The CDR3 region is CASTPNRDYSNQPQHF. The CDR3 DNA follows: TGTGCCAGCACCCCTAACAGGGACTATAGCAATCAGCCCCAGCATTTT.

The J gene is TRBJ2-7, the V gene TRBV6-5; possibly TRBD2 for D (5 bases). The CDR3 is 15 amino acids. V dropped 0 bases and J dropped 0 bases, with 9 bases sitting between them. Germline loops: CDR1 MNHEY, CDR2 SVGAGI. CDR3 sequence: CASSYSVSGSYEQYF. The CDR3, as DNA: TGTGCCAGCAGTTACTCGGTCAGCGGCTCCTACGAGCAGTACTTC.

The chain combines TRBV15 with TRBJ2-7; 8 nucleotides align to TRBD1. From germline, CDR1 is LNHNV and CDR2 YYDKDF (reference sequence). V was clipped by 6 bases and J by 0 bases; unmatched bases: 7. The CDR3 length is 15 residues. The CDR3 DNA is TGTGCCACCAGAGACAGGGGAGCCTCCTCCTACGAGCAGTACTTC. It encodes CATRDRGASSYEQYF.

The chain is built from TRBV7-6 and TRBJ2-1; 13 nucleotides agree with TRBD2. J was trimmed by 11 bases and V by 5 bases; bases with no gene match: 6. The CDR3 has 14 amino acids. The germline CDR1 and CDR2 sequences are SGHVS and FNYEAQ. CDR3 amino acids: CASSPPGLAGKQFF. Here the CDR3 DNA reads TGTGCCAGCAGCCCCCCGGGACTAGCGGGAAAGCAGTTCTTC.

V usage is TRBV30 and J usage is TRBJ1-1, with TRBD1 as a possible D gene (6 bases). The CDR3 sequence is 13 residues long. The germline V gene has CDR1 GTSNPN and CDR2 SVGIG (reference sequence). V lost 3 bases to trimming and J lost 10 bases, with 18 bases between them. The CDR3 DNA follows: TGTGCCTGGAGGTCGACAGGTCTGGTCCGAGCTTTCTTT. Translation gives CAWRSTGLVRAFF.

A note on this clone: One junction end disagrees with the germline gene, perhaps due to a read error. The CDR3 here is CASSPPVF. As DNA, the CDR3 is TGTGCCAGCAGTCCCCCGGTCTTC. The chain has TRBV6-1 and TRBJ2-1; D not resolved. Germline lookup yields CDR1 MNHNS and CDR2 SASEGT. CDR3 length: 8 residues.